This TCR beta chain was profiled in a study of shared T cell receptors in the human thymus. The germline V gene encodes CDR1 SGDLS and CDR2 YYNGEE. V dropped 0 bases and J dropped 8; count of bases not matched to a gene: 9. The CDR3 sequence is 16 residues long. Using immunoSEQ multiplex PCR, the repertoire was profiled, and TCRdb retains in-frame clones only, with some absent. The sample contains 540,000 or so clones, 70% to 80% of which appear only once. The data were also submitted as part of a second study, on human thymus T cells.

The TCR comes from a boy younger than two with a congenital heart defect. Sequenced input: thymocytes. The chain joins TRBV9 to TRBJ2-1, with TRBD2 identical over 9 bases. DNA for the CDR3: TGTGCCAGCAGCGTAGTGGCGGGAGGGCCTCGGGATGAGCAGTTCTTC. This sequence encodes CASSVVAGGPRDEQFF.